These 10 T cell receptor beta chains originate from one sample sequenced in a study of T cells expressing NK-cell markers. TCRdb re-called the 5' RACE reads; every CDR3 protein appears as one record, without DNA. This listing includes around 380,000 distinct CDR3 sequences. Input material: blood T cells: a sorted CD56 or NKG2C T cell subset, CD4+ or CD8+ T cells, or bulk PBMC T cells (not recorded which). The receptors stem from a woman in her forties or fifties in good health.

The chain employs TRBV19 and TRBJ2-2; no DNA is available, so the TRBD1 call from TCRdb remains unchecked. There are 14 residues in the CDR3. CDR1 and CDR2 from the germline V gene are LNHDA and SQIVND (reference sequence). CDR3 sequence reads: CASSRQEITGELFF.

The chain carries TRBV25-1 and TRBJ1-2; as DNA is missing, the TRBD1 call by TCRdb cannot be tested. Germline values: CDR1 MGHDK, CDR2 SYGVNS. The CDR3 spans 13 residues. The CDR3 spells CASGRTGNYGYTF.

CDR3 residues: CSITGTGGLYQETQYF. The rearrangement links TRBV29-1 to TRBJ2-5; TCRdb calls TRBD1, which cannot be checked without DNA. The CDR3 is 16 amino acids. Germline V gene lookup returns CDR1 SQVTM and CDR2 ANQGSEA.

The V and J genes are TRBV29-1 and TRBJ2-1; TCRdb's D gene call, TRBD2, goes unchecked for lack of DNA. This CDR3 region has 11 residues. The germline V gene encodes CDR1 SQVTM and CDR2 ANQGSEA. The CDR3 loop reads CSHGTNNEQFF.

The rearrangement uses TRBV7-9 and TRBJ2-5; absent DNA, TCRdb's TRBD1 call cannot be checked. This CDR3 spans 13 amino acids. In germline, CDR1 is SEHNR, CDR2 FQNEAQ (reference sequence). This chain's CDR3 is CASSVLGGETQYF.

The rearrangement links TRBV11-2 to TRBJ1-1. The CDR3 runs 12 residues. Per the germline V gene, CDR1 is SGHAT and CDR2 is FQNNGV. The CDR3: CASSLVRGMAFF.

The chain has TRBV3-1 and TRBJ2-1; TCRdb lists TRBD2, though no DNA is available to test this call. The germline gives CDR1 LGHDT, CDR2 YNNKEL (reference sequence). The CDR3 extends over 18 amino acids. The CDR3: CASSQVFLLTRSPNEQFF.

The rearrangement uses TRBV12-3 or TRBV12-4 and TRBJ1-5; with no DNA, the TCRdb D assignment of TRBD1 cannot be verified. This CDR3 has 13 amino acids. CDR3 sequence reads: CASSRGYGLSQHF.

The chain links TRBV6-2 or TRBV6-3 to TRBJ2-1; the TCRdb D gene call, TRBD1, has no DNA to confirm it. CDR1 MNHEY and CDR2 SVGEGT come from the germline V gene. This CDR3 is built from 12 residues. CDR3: CASLQGHNEQFF.

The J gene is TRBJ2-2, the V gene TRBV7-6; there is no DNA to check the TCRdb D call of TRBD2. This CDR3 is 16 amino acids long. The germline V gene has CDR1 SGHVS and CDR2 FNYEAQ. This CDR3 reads CASSSTTSGSTGELFF.